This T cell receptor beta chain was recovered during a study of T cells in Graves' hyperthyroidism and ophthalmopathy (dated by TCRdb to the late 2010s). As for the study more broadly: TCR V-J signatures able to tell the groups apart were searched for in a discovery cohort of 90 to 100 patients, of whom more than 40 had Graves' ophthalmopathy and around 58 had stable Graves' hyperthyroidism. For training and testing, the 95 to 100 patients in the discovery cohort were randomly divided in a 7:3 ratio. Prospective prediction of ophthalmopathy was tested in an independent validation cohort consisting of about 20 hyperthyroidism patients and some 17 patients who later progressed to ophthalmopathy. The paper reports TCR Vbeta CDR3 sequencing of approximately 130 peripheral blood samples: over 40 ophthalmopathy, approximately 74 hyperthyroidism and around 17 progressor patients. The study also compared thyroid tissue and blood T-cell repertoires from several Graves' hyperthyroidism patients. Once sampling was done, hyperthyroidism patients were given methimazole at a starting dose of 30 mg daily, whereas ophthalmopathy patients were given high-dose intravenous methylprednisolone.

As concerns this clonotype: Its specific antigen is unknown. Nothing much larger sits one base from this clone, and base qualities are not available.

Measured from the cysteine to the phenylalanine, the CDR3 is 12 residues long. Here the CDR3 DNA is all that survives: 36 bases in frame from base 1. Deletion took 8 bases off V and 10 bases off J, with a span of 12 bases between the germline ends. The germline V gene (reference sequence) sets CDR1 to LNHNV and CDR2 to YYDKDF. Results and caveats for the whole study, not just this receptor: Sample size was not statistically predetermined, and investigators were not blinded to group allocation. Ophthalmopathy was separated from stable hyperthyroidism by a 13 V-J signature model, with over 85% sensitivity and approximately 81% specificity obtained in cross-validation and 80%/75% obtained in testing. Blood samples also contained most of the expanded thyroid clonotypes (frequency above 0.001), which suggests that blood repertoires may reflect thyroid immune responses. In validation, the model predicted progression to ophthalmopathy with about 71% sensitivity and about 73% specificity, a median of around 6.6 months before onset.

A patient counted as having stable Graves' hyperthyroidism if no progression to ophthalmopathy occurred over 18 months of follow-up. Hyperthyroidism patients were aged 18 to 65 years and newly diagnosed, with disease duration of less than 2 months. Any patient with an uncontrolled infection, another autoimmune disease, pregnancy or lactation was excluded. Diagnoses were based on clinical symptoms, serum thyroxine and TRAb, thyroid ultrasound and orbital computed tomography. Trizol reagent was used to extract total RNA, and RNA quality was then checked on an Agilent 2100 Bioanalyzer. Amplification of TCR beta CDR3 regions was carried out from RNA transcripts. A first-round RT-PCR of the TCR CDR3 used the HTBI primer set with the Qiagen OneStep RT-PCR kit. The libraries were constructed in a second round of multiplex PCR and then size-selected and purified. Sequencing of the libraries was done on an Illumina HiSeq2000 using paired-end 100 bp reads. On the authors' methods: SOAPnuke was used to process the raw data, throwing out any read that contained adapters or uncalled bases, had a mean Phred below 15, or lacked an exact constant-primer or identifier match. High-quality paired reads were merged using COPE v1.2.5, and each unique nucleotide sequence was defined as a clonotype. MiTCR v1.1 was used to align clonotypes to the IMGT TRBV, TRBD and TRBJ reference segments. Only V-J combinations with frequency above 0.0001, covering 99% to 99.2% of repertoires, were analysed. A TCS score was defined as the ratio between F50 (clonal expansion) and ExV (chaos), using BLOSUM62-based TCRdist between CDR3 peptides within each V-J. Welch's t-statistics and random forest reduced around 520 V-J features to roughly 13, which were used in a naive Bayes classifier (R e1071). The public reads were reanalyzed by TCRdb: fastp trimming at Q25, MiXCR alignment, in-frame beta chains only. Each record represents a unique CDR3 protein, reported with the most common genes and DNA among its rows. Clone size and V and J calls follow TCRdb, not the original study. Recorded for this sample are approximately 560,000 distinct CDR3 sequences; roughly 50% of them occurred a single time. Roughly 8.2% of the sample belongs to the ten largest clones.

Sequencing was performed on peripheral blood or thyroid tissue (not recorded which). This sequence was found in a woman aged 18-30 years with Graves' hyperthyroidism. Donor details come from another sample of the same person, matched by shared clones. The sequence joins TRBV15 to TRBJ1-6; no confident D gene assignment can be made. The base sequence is TGTGCCACCCGAGCGGGAGGGTCACCCCTCCACTTT. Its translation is CATRAGGSPLHF. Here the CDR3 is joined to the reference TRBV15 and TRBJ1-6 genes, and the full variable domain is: DAMVIQNPRYQVTQFGKPVTLSCSQTLNHNVMYWYQQKSSQAPKLLFHYYDKDFNNEADTPDNFQSRRPNTSFCFLDIRSPGLGDTAMYLCATRAGGSPLHFGNGTRLTVT.